This T cell receptor (beta chain) was captured by sequencing in a study of T cell repertoires in cytomegalovirus infection. On the study more broadly: Selected CMV epitopes included recently identified HLA-C-restricted ones as well as well-studied HLA-B-restricted ones.

TCRdb processed the reads anew with MiXCR; each CDR3 protein has one entry. Found here are 300,000 to 400,000 distinct CDR3 sequences, more than 20% of them singletons; the top ten hold 13%. A note on this clonotype: The antigen remains undetermined.

The CDR3 is 15 amino acids. V gave up 5 bases and J gave up 2 bases, with 16 bases separating them. The V gene's germline CDR1 is SGHDT and CDR2 YYEEEE. J is TRBJ1-2 and V is TRBV5-6; TRBD1 might be the D (6 bases). The receptor comes from a human donor in good health (CMV status not recorded). Some clones in this sample may be carry-over from other donors' samples. The sequencing used cultured PBMCs, collected from culture after CMV antigen stimulation. CDR3 residues: CASRQQGLNNYGYTF. The DNA of the CDR3 is TGTGCCAGCAGACAACAGGGACTTAACAACTATGGCTACACCTTC.